The rows below give T cell receptor beta chains drawn from one sample of a study of blood T cell repertoires in COVID-19. Repertoires were generated with immunoSEQ multiplex PCR, while TCRdb's copy carries only in-frame clones and drops some. Among roughly 210,000 clones listed, around 87% were seen once. Input material: PBMCs or T cells enriched from blood (not recorded which). All receptors derive from a man aged 25 to 45 in a cohort exposed to, infected with or recovered from COVID-19 (not recorded which). Both conserved end residues are part of each CDR3. The order of the fields is D gene, clone size, CDR3 length, J gene, V gene, CDR3 DNA, CDR3 protein. The D gene is left open where the match is weak. Clone size is not always given. Where it is, it says once, few, many or a class for expanded clones.

D gene: NA
clone size: NA
CDR3 length: 13
J gene: TRBJ2-5
V gene: TRBV11-2
CDR3 DNA: TGTGCCAGCAACCCTTCGACAGGCGAGACCCAGTACTTC
CDR3 protein: CASNPSTGETQYF

D gene: TRBD1
clone size: NA
CDR3 length: 16
J gene: TRBJ2-7
V gene: TRBV18
CDR3 DNA: TGTGCCAGCTCACCCCGAACAGGGGTTGGTATGGACGAGCAGTACTTC
CDR3 protein: CASSPRTGVGMDEQYF

D gene: TRBD2
clone size: NA
CDR3 length: 17
J gene: TRBJ2-1
V gene: TRBV6-4
CDR3 DNA: TGTGCCAGCAGTGAATTACTAGCGGGAGATAGGGCGGATGAGCAGTTCTTC
CDR3 protein: CASSELLAGDRADEQFF

D gene: NA
clone size: once
CDR3 length: 14
J gene: TRBJ2-7
V gene: TRBV13
CDR3 DNA: TGTGCCAGCAGCTTACGGCGGGGCCACTACGAGCAGTACTTC
CDR3 protein: CASSLRRGHYEQYF

D gene: TRBD1
clone size: NA
CDR3 length: 15
J gene: TRBJ2-7
V gene: TRBV5-1
CDR3 DNA: TGCGCCAGCAACCAACCCGGGACAGGGACTATCGAGCAGTACTTC
CDR3 protein: CASNQPGTGTIEQYF

D gene: TRBD2
clone size: NA
CDR3 length: 16
J gene: TRBJ2-3
V gene: TRBV9
CDR3 DNA: TGTGCCAGCAGCGTCGGACTAGCGGGAGCTTCAGATACGCAGTATTTT
CDR3 protein: CASSVGLAGASDTQYF

D gene: NA
clone size: NA
CDR3 length: 13
J gene: TRBJ1-5
V gene: TRBV15
CDR3 DNA: TGTGCCACCAGCAGAGATTTCATTCAGCCCCAGCATTTT
CDR3 protein: CATSRDFIQPQHF

D gene: TRBD1
clone size: once
CDR3 length: 16
J gene: TRBJ1-2
V gene: TRBV20-1
CDR3 DNA: TGCAGTGCTAGTCTGGCCATGACAGGGGGATCAGGAGGCTACACCTTC
CDR3 protein: CSASLAMTGGSGGYTF

D gene: NA
clone size: NA
CDR3 length: 15
J gene: TRBJ2-7
V gene: TRBV6-5
CDR3 DNA: TGTGCCAGCAGCCCCGGGACTCACCTCGCCTACGAGCAGTACTTC
CDR3 protein: CASSPGTHLAYEQYF

D gene: TRBD2
clone size: NA
CDR3 length: 18
J gene: TRBJ2-2
V gene: TRBV5-1
CDR3 DNA: TGCGCCAGCAGCTTGACCCCAGGACTAGCGGGATTTTACGGGGAGCTGTTTTTT
CDR3 protein: CASSLTPGLAGFYGELFF

D gene: TRBD1
clone size: once
CDR3 length: 16
J gene: TRBJ2-7
V gene: TRBV28
CDR3 DNA: TGTGCCAGCAGTTCAGGACAGGGGGAACTCGTTTACGAGCAGTACTTC
CDR3 protein: CASSSGQGELVYEQYF

D gene: TRBD2
clone size: NA
CDR3 length: 14
J gene: TRBJ2-1
V gene: TRBV7-2
CDR3 DNA: TGTGCCAGCAGCCCGCGGGAGGGTCACAATGAGCAGTTCTTC
CDR3 protein: CASSPREGHNEQFF

D gene: TRBD2
clone size: NA
CDR3 length: 19
J gene: TRBJ2-1
V gene: TRBV28
CDR3 DNA: TGTGCCAGCAGTTTATGGCCCGCAAAGCGGGAGGTGACCTACAATGAGCAGTTCTTC
CDR3 protein: CASSLWPAKREVTYNEQFF

D gene: NA
clone size: once
CDR3 length: 14
J gene: TRBJ1-3
V gene: TRBV5-1
CDR3 DNA: TGCGCCAGCAGCCCCTGGACAGTCGGAAACACCATATATTTT
CDR3 protein: CASSPWTVGNTIYF

D gene: NA
clone size: NA
CDR3 length: 13
J gene: TRBJ1-6
V gene: TRBV7-9
CDR3 DNA: TGTGCCAGCAGTCAAATCGGGGGATCACCCCTCCACTTT
CDR3 protein: CASSQIGGSPLHF

D gene: NA
clone size: NA
CDR3 length: 14
J gene: TRBJ1-5
V gene: TRBV4-2
CDR3 DNA: TGTGCCAGCAGCCAAAGTAAGGGGAATCAGCCCCAGCATTTT
CDR3 protein: CASSQSKGNQPQHF

D gene: NA
clone size: NA
CDR3 length: 19
J gene: TRBJ1-2
V gene: TRBV28
CDR3 DNA: TGTGCCAGCAGTTCCATATTACCCCTACAGGGCAGGTTCCACTATGGCTACACCTTC
CDR3 protein: CASSSILPLQGRFHYGYTF

D gene: TRBD1
clone size: NA
CDR3 length: 13
J gene: TRBJ1-1
V gene: TRBV10-3
CDR3 DNA: TGTGCCTCGTCAGGGGGCGGGAACACTGAAGCTTTCTTT
CDR3 protein: CASSGGGNTEAFF

D gene: TRBD1
clone size: NA
CDR3 length: 16
J gene: TRBJ1-4
V gene: TRBV27
CDR3 DNA: TGTGCCAGCAGTTTATTTTATCGGGACAGGGGTGAAAAACTGTTTTTT
CDR3 protein: CASSLFYRDRGEKLFF

D gene: NA
clone size: NA
CDR3 length: 12
J gene: TRBJ1-1
V gene: TRBV13
CDR3 DNA: TGTGCCAGCAGCCCACTCACCTCTGAAGCTTTCTTT
CDR3 protein: CASSPLTSEAFF

D gene: TRBD2
clone size: NA
CDR3 length: 12
J gene: TRBJ2-3
V gene: TRBV14
CDR3 DNA: TGTGCCAGCAGCTTCCAGCGGGAATTGCAGTATTTT
CDR3 protein: CASSFQRELQYF

D gene: TRBD2
clone size: NA
CDR3 length: 19
J gene: TRBJ2-7
V gene: TRBV28
CDR3 DNA: TGTGCCAGCAGTCAACCCCGGTTGGTAGCGGGATATCGCTCCTACGAGCAGTACTTC
CDR3 protein: CASSQPRLVAGYRSYEQYF

D gene: NA
clone size: NA
CDR3 length: 13
J gene: TRBJ2-7
V gene: TRBV3-1/TRBV3-2
CDR3 DNA: TGTGCCAGCAGCCGGGTGGCGGGCAACGAGCAGTACTTC
CDR3 protein: CASSRVAGNEQYF

D gene: TRBD1
clone size: NA
CDR3 length: 16
J gene: TRBJ1-5
V gene: TRBV28
CDR3 DNA: TGTGCCACCCTACCAGGGGGCCCAGGTAGCAATCAGCCCCAGCATTTT
CDR3 protein: CATLPGGPGSNQPQHF

D gene: TRBD2
clone size: NA
CDR3 length: 18
J gene: TRBJ2-3
V gene: TRBV4-3
CDR3 DNA: TGCGCCAGCAGCCAAGATACGACTAGCGGGAGTATCACAGATACGCAGTATTTT
CDR3 protein: CASSQDTTSGSITDTQYF

D gene: NA
clone size: NA
CDR3 length: 15
J gene: TRBJ2-1
V gene: TRBV7-2
CDR3 DNA: TGTGCCAGCAGCTCCTATCAAGGCGGGTACAATGAGCAGTTCTTC
CDR3 protein: CASSSYQGGYNEQFF

D gene: NA
clone size: NA
CDR3 length: 12
J gene: TRBJ1-1
V gene: TRBV5-6
CDR3 DNA: TGTGCCAGCAGCCTCTTCGGCTCGGGAGCTTTCTTT
CDR3 protein: CASSLFGSGAFF

D gene: TRBD1
clone size: NA
CDR3 length: 18
J gene: TRBJ2-7
V gene: TRBV23-1
CDR3 DNA: TGCGCCAGCAGTCGCCAGACCGAACCCGGGACAGGGGGACACGAGCAGTACTTC
CDR3 protein: CASSRQTEPGTGGHEQYF

D gene: NA
clone size: NA
CDR3 length: 15
J gene: TRBJ1-1
V gene: TRBV28
CDR3 DNA: TGTGCCAGCAGTCCACACCCCCGGGATTACACTGAAGCTTTCTTT
CDR3 protein: CASSPHPRDYTEAFF

D gene: NA
clone size: once
CDR3 length: 15
J gene: TRBJ2-5
V gene: TRBV7-3
CDR3 DNA: TGTGCCAGCAGCTTAAGGGACTCCGGAGGGGAGACCCAGTACTTC
CDR3 protein: CASSLRDSGGETQYF

D gene: TRBD1
clone size: NA
CDR3 length: 14
J gene: TRBJ1-2
V gene: TRBV10-2
CDR3 DNA: TGCGCCAGCACCTCAGGGGGGTCCGACTATGGCTACACCTTC
CDR3 protein: CASTSGGSDYGYTF

D gene: NA
clone size: few
CDR3 length: 12
J gene: TRBJ1-5
V gene: TRBV29-1
CDR3 DNA: TGCAGCGCCCAACTCTTTAATCAGCCCCAGCATTTT
CDR3 protein: CSAQLFNQPQHF